These T cell receptor beta chains were read from a single sample in a study of shared clonotypes between healthy human individuals. Only in-frame clones appear in the TCRdb table, and some are missing; sequencing was by immunoSEQ multiplex PCR. Among hundreds of thousands of clones listed, about 95% were seen once. The source material was naive CD4+ T cells sorted from blood. The receptors shown here come from a woman aged 30 to 39 in good health. CDR3s include the opening cysteine and the closing phenylalanine or tryptophan. Fields, in order: J gene, clone size, D gene, V gene, CDR3 protein, CDR3 DNA. D genes are given only for firm matches. Size is stated for part of the rows, as once, few or many counts, or as a class when the clone is expanded.

j_gene: TRBJ2-2
abundance: -
d_gene: TRBD2
v_gene: TRBV5-1
CDR3aa: CASSRAGVVYTGELFF
CDR3nt: TGCGCCAGCAGCAGAGCGGGAGTAGTTTACACCGGGGAGCTGTTTTTT

j_gene: TRBJ2-7
abundance: -
d_gene: TRBD2
v_gene: TRBV6-5
CDR3aa: CASSSSWTSGYEQYF
CDR3nt: TGTGCCAGCAGTTCCTCCTGGACTAGCGGCTACGAGCAGTACTTC

j_gene: TRBJ1-5
abundance: -
d_gene: -
v_gene: TRBV6-1
CDR3aa: CASIRGANQPQHF
CDR3nt: TGTGCCAGTATCAGGGGAGCCAATCAGCCCCAGCATTTT

j_gene: TRBJ1-6
abundance: once
d_gene: -
v_gene: TRBV30
CDR3aa: CAWSGGTPLHF
CDR3nt: TGTGCCTGGAGCGGGGGGACACCCCTCCACTTT

j_gene: TRBJ1-5
abundance: -
d_gene: -
v_gene: TRBV19
CDR3aa: CASSIANQQGNQPQHF
CDR3nt: TGTGCCAGTAGTATTGCTAACCAGCAGGGCAATCAGCCCCAGCATTTT

j_gene: TRBJ2-7
abundance: -
d_gene: -
v_gene: TRBV5-1
CDR3aa: CASSLVGSEQYF
CDR3nt: TGCGCCAGCAGCTTGGTGGGTAGCGAGCAGTACTTC

j_gene: TRBJ1-5
abundance: -
d_gene: TRBD1
v_gene: TRBV19
CDR3aa: CASSIRTGPGQPQHF
CDR3nt: TGTGCCAGTAGTATCCGGACAGGCCCAGGACAGCCCCAGCATTTT

j_gene: TRBJ1-2
abundance: -
d_gene: -
v_gene: TRBV27
CDR3aa: CASSLTGAGGYTF
CDR3nt: TGTGCCAGCAGTTTAACGGGGGCGGGGGGCTACACCTTC

j_gene: TRBJ2-1
abundance: -
d_gene: -
v_gene: TRBV5-6
CDR3aa: CASSSPPGNNEQFF
CDR3nt: TGTGCCAGCAGCTCCCCTCCAGGGAACAATGAGCAGTTCTTC

j_gene: TRBJ2-7
abundance: once
d_gene: TRBD2
v_gene: TRBV5-4
CDR3aa: CASRLAGGNEQYF
CDR3nt: TGTGCCAGCCGGCTAGCGGGAGGCAACGAGCAGTACTTC

j_gene: TRBJ2-5
abundance: -
d_gene: -
v_gene: TRBV29-1
CDR3aa: CSVSIGQETQYF
CDR3nt: TGCAGCGTTTCGATTGGCCAAGAGACCCAGTACTTC

j_gene: TRBJ1-5
abundance: -
d_gene: TRBD1
v_gene: TRBV19
CDR3aa: CATSDRGNYNQPQHF
CDR3nt: TGTGCCACGTCGGACAGGGGGAACTACAATCAGCCCCAGCATTTT

j_gene: TRBJ2-3
abundance: -
d_gene: -
v_gene: TRBV5-1
CDR3aa: CASSFWNADTQYF
CDR3nt: TGCGCCAGCAGCTTTTGGAACGCAGATACGCAGTATTTT

j_gene: TRBJ2-7
abundance: -
d_gene: -
v_gene: TRBV19
CDR3aa: CASSDGWSYEQYF
CDR3nt: TGTGCCAGTAGTGACGGATGGTCCTACGAGCAGTACTTC

j_gene: TRBJ1-1
abundance: once
d_gene: TRBD1
v_gene: TRBV7-3
CDR3aa: CASRRDRYTEAFF
CDR3nt: TGTGCCAGCAGGCGGGACAGGTACACTGAAGCTTTCTTT

j_gene: TRBJ1-5
abundance: -
d_gene: TRBD1
v_gene: TRBV28
CDR3aa: CASRDRGTNQPQHF
CDR3nt: TGTGCCAGCAGGGACAGGGGGACCAATCAGCCCCAGCATTTT